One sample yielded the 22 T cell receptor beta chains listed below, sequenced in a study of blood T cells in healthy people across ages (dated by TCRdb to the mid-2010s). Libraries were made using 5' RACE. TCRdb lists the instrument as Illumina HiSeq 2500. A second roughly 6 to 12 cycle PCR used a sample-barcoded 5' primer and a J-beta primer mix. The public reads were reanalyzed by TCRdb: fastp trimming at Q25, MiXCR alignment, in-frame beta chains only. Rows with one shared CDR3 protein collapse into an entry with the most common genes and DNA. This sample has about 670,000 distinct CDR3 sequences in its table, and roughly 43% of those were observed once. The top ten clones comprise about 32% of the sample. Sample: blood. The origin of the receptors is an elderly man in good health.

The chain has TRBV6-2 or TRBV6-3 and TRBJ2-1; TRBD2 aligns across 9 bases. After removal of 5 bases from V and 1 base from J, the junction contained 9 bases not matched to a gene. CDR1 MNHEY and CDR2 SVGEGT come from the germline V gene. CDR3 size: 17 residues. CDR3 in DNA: TGTGCCAGCAGTCGGGGCGGGGGGGCCTGGTCCTACAATGAGCAGTTCTTC. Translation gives CASSRGGGAWSYNEQFF.

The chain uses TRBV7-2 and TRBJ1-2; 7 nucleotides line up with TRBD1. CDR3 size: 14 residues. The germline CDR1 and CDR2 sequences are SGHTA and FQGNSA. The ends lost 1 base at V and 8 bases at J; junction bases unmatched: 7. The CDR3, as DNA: TGTGCCAGCAGCTTAGAGACAGGGCCTGGGGGCTACACCTTC. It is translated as CASSLETGPGGYTF.

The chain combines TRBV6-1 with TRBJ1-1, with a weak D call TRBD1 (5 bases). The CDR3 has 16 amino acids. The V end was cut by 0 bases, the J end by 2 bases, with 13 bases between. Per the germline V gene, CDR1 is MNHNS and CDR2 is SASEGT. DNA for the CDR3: TGTGCCAGCAGTGAAGCGGGGGACCCGCTTAACACTGAAGCTTTCTTT. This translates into CASSEAGDPLNTEAFF.

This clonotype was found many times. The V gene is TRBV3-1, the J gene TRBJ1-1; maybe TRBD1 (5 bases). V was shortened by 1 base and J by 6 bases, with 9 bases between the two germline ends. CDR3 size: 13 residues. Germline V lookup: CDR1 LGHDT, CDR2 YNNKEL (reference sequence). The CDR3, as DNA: TGTGCCAGCAGCCAAGTCAAAGGGGCTGAAGCTTTCTTT. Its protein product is CASSQVKGAEAFF. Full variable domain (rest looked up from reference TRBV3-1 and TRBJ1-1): DTAVSQTPKYLVTQMGNDKSIKCEQNLGHDTMYWYKQDSKKFLKIMFSYNNKELIINETVPNRFSPKSPDKAHLNLHINSLELGDSAVYFCASSQVKGAEAFFGQGTRLTVV.

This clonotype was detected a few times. CDR3 nucleotides: TGCAGTGCTAGTCGATTGACAGGGGGGTCCTACGAGCAGTACTTC. This sequence encodes CSASRLTGGSYEQYF. The V and J genes are TRBV20-1 and TRBJ2-7, with 9 bases lining up with TRBD1. The CDR3 is 15 residues long. V shed 3 bases, J shed 1 base, and the junction held 7 bases outside the gene matches. CDR1 is DFQATT and CDR2 is SNEGSKA in the germline V gene (reference sequence).

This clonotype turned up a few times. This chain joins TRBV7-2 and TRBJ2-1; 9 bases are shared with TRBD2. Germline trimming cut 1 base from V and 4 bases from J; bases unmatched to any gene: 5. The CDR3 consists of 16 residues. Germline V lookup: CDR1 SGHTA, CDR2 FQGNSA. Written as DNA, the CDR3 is TGTGCCAGCAGCTTAGGTCGGACTAGCGAGTACAATGAGCAGTTCTTC. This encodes CASSLGRTSEYNEQFF.

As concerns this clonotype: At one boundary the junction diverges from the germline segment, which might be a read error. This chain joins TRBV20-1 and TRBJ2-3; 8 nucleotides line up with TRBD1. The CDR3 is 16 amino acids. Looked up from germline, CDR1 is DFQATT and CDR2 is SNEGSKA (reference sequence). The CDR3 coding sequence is TGCAGTACTAGAAACCCCTCAGGGGGCAACACAGATACGCAGTATTTT. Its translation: CSTRNPSGGNTDTQYF.

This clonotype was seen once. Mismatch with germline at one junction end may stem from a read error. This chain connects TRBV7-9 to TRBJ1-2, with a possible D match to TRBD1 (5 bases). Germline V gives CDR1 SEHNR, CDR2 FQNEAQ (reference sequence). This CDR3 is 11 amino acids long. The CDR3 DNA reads TGTACCAGCAGCACAGCAGGGGGCTACACCTTC. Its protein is CTSSTAGGYTF.

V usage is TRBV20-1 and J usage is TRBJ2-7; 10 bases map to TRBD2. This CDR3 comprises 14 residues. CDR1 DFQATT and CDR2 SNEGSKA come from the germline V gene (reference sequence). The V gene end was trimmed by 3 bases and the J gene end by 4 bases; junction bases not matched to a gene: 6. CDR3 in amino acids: CSASTSGNGYEQYF. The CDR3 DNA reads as TGCAGTGCTAGCACTAGCGGGAACGGTTACGAGCAGTACTTC.

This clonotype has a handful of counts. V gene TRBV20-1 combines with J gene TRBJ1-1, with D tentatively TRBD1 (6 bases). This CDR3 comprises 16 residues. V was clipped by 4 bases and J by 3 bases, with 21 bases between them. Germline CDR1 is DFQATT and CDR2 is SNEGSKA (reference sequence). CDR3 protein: CSANFPRGVTDTEAFF. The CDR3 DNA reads TGCAGTGCTAATTTCCCCAGGGGCGTTACGGACACTGAAGCTTTCTTT.

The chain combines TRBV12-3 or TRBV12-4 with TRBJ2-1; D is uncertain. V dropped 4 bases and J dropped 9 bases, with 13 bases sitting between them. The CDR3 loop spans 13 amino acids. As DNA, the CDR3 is TGTGCCAGCAGTTCCTGGGATGTGGCTGAGCAGTTCTTC. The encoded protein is CASSSWDVAEQFF.

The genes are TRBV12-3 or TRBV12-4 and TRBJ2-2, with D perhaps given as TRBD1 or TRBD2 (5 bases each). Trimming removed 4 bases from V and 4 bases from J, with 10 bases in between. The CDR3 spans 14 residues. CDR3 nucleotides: TGTGCCAGCAGTTCTAGGGGACCCACCGGGGAGCTGTTTTTT. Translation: CASSSRGPTGELFF.

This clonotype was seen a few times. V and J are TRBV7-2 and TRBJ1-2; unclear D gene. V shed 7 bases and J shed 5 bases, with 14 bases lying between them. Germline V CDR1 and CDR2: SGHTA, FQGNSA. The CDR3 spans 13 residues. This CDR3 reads CASTLGLNYGYTF. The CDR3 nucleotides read TGTGCCAGCACCCTGGGTCTAAATTATGGCTACACCTTC.

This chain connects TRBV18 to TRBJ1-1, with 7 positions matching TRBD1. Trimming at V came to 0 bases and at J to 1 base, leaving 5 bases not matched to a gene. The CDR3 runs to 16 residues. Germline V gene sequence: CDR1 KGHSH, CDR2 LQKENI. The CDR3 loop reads CASSPPIGQANTEAFF. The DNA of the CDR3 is TGTGCCAGCTCACCACCGATAGGACAGGCGAACACTGAAGCTTTCTTT. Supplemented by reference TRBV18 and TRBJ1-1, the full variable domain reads NAGVMQNPRHLVRRRGQEARLRCSPMKGHSHVYWYRQLPEEGLKFMVYLQKENIIDESGMPKERFSAEFPKEGPSILRIQQVVRGDSAAYFCASSPPIGQANTEAFFGQGTRLTVV.

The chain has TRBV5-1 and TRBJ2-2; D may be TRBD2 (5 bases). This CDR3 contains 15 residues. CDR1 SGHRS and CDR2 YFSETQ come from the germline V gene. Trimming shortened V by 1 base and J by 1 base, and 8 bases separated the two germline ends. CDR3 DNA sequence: TGCGCCAGCAGCTTGAGCGGAAAGAACACCGGGGAGCTGTTTTTT. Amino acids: CASSLSGKNTGELFF.

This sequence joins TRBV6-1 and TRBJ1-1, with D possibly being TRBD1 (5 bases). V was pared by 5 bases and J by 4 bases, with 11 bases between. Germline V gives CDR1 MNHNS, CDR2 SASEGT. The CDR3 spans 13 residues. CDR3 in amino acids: CASSRGAGTEAFF. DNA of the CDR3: TGTGCCAGCAGTCGGGGCGCGGGCACTGAAGCTTTCTTT.

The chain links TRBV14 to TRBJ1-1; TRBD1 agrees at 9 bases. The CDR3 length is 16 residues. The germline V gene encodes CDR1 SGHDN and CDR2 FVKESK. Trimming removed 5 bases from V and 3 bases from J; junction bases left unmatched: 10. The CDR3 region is CASSARPGQGYTEAFF. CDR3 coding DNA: TGTGCCAGCAGCGCTCGCCCGGGACAGGGTTACACTGAAGCTTTCTTT. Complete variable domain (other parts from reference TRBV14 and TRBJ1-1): EAGVTQFPSHSVIEKGQTVTLRCDPISGHDNLYWYRRVMGKEIKFLLHFVKESKQDESGMPNNRFLAERTGGTYSTLKVQPAELEDSGVYFCASSARPGQGYTEAFFGQGTRLTVV.

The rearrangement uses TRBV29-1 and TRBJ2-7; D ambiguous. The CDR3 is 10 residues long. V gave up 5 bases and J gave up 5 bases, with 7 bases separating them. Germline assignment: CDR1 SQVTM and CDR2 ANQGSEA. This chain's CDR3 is CSVKSHEQYF. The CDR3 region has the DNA TGCAGCGTTAAGAGCCACGAGCAGTACTTC.

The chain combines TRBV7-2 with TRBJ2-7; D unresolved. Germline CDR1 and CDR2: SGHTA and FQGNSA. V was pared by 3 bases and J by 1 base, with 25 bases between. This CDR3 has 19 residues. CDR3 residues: CASSFSFGFVAGLSYEQYF. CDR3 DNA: TGTGCCAGCAGCTTTAGCTTTGGTTTCGTGGCAGGATTATCCTACGAGCAGTACTTC.

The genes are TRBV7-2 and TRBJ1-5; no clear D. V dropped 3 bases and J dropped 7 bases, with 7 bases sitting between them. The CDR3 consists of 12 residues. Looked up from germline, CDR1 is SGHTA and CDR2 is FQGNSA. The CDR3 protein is CASSFHRQPQHF. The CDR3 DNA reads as TGTGCCAGCAGCTTCCATAGACAGCCCCAGCATTTT.

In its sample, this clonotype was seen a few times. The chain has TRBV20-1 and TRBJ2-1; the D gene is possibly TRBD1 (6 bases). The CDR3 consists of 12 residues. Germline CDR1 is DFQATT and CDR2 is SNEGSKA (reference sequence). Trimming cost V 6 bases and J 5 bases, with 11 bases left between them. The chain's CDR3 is CSAQDSDNEQFF. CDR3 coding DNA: TGCAGTGCACAGGACAGCGACAATGAGCAGTTCTTC.

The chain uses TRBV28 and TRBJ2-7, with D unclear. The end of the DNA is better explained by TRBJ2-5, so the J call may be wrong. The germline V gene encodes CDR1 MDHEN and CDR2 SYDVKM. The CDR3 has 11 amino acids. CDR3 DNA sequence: TGTGCCAGCAGTACCGATTGGACCCAGTACTTC. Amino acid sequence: CASSTDWTQYF.